The sample holds a few counts of the clone carrying this T cell receptor (beta chain). What it binds is unknown. This entry belongs to a study of molecular identifiers for immune sequencing clone quantification. The sorting of naive CD8 T cells used the CD8+CD4-CCR7+CD45RA+ phenotype. TCRdb called the PCR reads again in MiXCR, with one record for every CDR3 protein. Of some 41,000 distinct CDR3 sequences detected, approximately 17% appear once; the ten largest clones hold 7.1%. Overall study findings and caveats: Clone sizes could be underestimated for highly expanded clones when identical TCR molecules share a barcode.

The CDR3 runs 14 residues. Per germline, CDR1 LNHDA and CDR2 SQIVND (reference sequence). With 5 bases removed from V and 7 bases from J, the gap between germline ends came to 14 bases. The receptor was derived from a human donor in good health. Some libraries in this study had Jurkat cell RNA spiked in. The sequenced sample consisted of naive CD8+ T cells from blood, with Jurkat cell RNA spiked in. Subset of the sample: FACS-sorted CD8+CD4-CCR7+CD45RA+ naive T cells. This chain uses TRBV19 with TRBJ2-2; maybe TRBD2 (6 bases). CDR3: CASSRLVFGGELFF. In nucleotides, the CDR3 is TGTGCCAGTAGTCGACTAGTATTCGGCGGGGAGCTGTTTTTT.